These 26 T cell receptor beta chains were sequenced from one sample in a study of T cells after yellow fever vaccination (dated by TCRdb to about 2019). Receptor libraries were prepared by 5' RACE. Data came from an Illumina HiSeq 2500. TCRdb trimmed the raw reads at Q25, called clones with MiXCR and kept productive beta chains. CDR3 protein duplicates are merged, each entry listing the most common genes and DNA. The sample table contains 300,000 to 400,000 distinct CDR3 sequences; only one count was recorded for 8.5% to 9% of them. The top ten hold approximately 18% of the sample. What the treatment or condition label conveys for this sample: live attenuated yellow fever vaccine strain. The sample consisted of PBMCs, taken on the day of the first yellow fever vaccination. The receptors here all came from a man in his late teens or twenties who received the YFV17D yellow fever vaccine.

V gene TRBV12-3 or TRBV12-4 combines with J gene TRBJ1-2, with a possible D match to TRBD1 (5 bases). The V and J ends lost 5 bases and 4 bases respectively, with 20 bases between them. The CDR3 has 16 residues. The DNA of the CDR3 is TGTGCCAGCAGTAACCGCAAAGGGGCTCTTGTCTATGGCTACACCTTC. Amino acids: CASSNRKGALVYGYTF.

This rearrangement joins TRBV6-5 to TRBJ1-6; D gene uncertain. Between the trimmed V and J ends, which lost 7 bases and 0 bases, there was a span of 19 bases. CDR1 is MNHEY and CDR2 is SVGAGI in the germline V gene. This CDR3 has 18 residues. The CDR3 sequence is CASNRGADVSSYNSPLHF. CDR3 DNA sequence: TGTGCCAGCAATCGGGGAGCGGACGTAAGCTCCTATAATTCACCCCTCCACTTT.

The rearrangement uses TRBV12-3 or TRBV12-4 and TRBJ2-1; 10 nucleotides match TRBD2. This CDR3 has 14 residues. V was clipped by 6 bases and J by 5 bases; unmatched bases: 4. This CDR3 is CASSPSGRDNEQFF. The CDR3 nucleotides read TGTGCCAGCAGCCCTAGCGGGAGAGACAATGAGCAGTTCTTC.

This clonotype was detected a few times. The chain uses TRBV3-1 and TRBJ2-5; D might be TRBD1 or TRBD2, each matching 6 bases. V was pared by 2 bases and J by 7 bases, with 14 bases between. Germline V gene data show CDR1 as LGHDT and CDR2 as YNNKEL (reference sequence). This CDR3 has 14 amino acids. In DNA form, the CDR3 reads TGTGCCAGCAGCCAAAGGGGGACTTCTGGGACCCAGTACTTC. It yields the protein CASSQRGTSGTQYF.

This clonotype was recorded many times. The V and J genes are TRBV4-2 and TRBJ2-7; 7 bases align to TRBD1. CDR1 is LGHNA, CDR2 YNFKEQ, per germline. The CDR3 extends over 14 amino acids. With V trimmed by 1 base and J by 4 bases, 4 bases remained unmatched. Here the CDR3 reads CASSQARGQYEQYF. Written as DNA, the CDR3 is TGTGCCAGCAGCCAAGCGAGGGGGCAGTACGAGCAGTACTTC.

The table lists this clonotype with many counts. CDR3 in amino acids: CASRIGTSGWETQYF. CDR3 DNA sequence: TGTGCCAGCAGGATAGGGACTAGCGGATGGGAGACCCAGTACTTC. This chain links TRBV12-3 or TRBV12-4 with TRBJ2-5, with 11 positions matching TRBD2. Trimming removed 6 bases from V and 5 bases from J; junction bases left unmatched: 8. The CDR3 contains 15 residues.

A few counts support this clonotype. J is TRBJ2-5 and V is TRBV7-2; the D is unclear. Germline V CDR1 and CDR2: SGHTA, FQGNSA. Trimming stripped 1 base from V and 4 bases from J, with 13 bases between. The CDR3 spans 15 residues. The CDR3 loop reads CASSLVTDWAETQYF. The CDR3 nucleotides read TGTGCCAGCAGCTTAGTAACGGATTGGGCAGAGACCCAGTACTTC.

The chain joins TRBV29-1 to TRBJ2-2; D is ambiguous. Trimming took 3 bases from V and 4 from J, leaving 3 bases between them. CDR1 and CDR2 from the germline V gene are SQVTM and ANQGSEA. The CDR3 runs 11 residues. The CDR3 sequence: CSVDVTGELFF. The CDR3 DNA sequence: TGCAGCGTTGACGTCACCGGGGAGCTGTTTTTT.

In regard to this clonotype: At one end, the junction sequence differs from germline, possibly due to a read error. The chain is built from TRBV12-3 or TRBV12-4 and TRBJ2-6, with D possibly being TRBD1 or TRBD2 (5 bases each). This CDR3 region has 18 residues. The CDR3 DNA sequence: TGTACCAGCAGTGCCCCGGGACGGTGGAGCTCTGGGGCCAACGTCCTGACTTTC. Its protein product is CTSSAPGRWSSGANVLTF.

There are a few counts of this clonotype. V and J are TRBV19 and TRBJ2-5; no firm D call. The CDR3 has 15 residues. The V end lost 1 base, the J end lost 2 bases, and 11 bases lay between the germline ends. The germline V gene encodes CDR1 LNHDA and CDR2 SQIVND (reference sequence). The CDR3 DNA is TGTGCCAGTAGTATAGGTGCGGCCGGTCAAGAGACCCAGTACTTC. Protein product: CASSIGAAGQETQYF. Supplemented by reference TRBV19 and TRBJ2-5, the full variable domain reads DGGITQSPKYLFRKEGQNVTLSCEQNLNHDAMYWYRQDPGQGLRLIYYSQIVNDFQKGDIAEGYSVSREKKESFPLTVTSAQKNPTAFYLCASSIGAAGQETQYFGPGTRLLVL.

This clonotype was picked up a small number of times. The chain joins TRBV5-4 to TRBJ2-7, with D maybe TRBD2 (5 bases). The length of the CDR3 is 14 residues. From germline, CDR1 is SGHNT and CDR2 YYREEE (reference sequence). With 0 bases removed from V and 0 bases from J, the gap between germline ends came to 7 bases. CDR3 residues: CASSLERDSYEQYF. CDR3 nucleotide sequence: TGTGCCAGCAGCTTGGAACGGGACTCCTACGAGCAGTACTTC.

This clonotype showed up just a few times. The chain uses TRBV12-3 or TRBV12-4 and TRBJ2-4; D might be TRBD1 or TRBD2, each matching 5 bases. The length of the CDR3 is 13 residues. V lost 6 bases to trimming and J lost 8 bases, with 14 bases between them. The CDR3 sequence: CASRPGTDHIQYF. The CDR3 DNA sequence: TGTGCCAGCAGGCCCGGGACGGACCACATTCAGTACTTC.

This clonotype was detected a few times. This chain uses TRBV20-1 with TRBJ2-2; TRBD2 matches at 11 bases. V was clipped by 5 bases and J by 6 bases; unmatched bases: 5. The CDR3 is made up of 14 amino acids. Germline-derived CDR1 and CDR2 are DFQATT and SNEGSKA (reference sequence). CDR3 bases: TGCAGTGCTTCCTCGGGACTAGCGGCCGGGGAGCTGTTTTTT. Translating it yields CSASSGLAAGELFF.

This chain joins TRBV5-1 and TRBJ1-2, with D hard to call. This CDR3 is built from 16 residues. Trimming cost V 3 bases and J 5 bases, with 20 bases left between them. Germline V CDR1 and CDR2: SGHRS, YFSETQ. For the CDR3, the DNA is TGCGCCAGCAGCTGGGGTCTTAGACCCCCCTCTTATGGCTACACCTTC. It codes for CASSWGLRPPSYGYTF.

V gene TRBV12-3 or TRBV12-4 combines with J gene TRBJ2-7, with D perhaps TRBD1 (6 bases). V was trimmed by 3 bases and J by 2 bases, leaving 8 bases between them. CDR3 size: 13 residues. This CDR3 is CASSFRGAYEQYV. The CDR3 nucleotides are TGTGCCAGCAGTTTCAGGGGAGCCTACGAGCAGTACGTC.

This clonotype has more than one count but fewer than ten. This chain connects TRBV12-3 or TRBV12-4 to TRBJ2-5; D is possibly TRBD1 (6 bases). The CDR3 is made up of 11 amino acids. Deletions cut 5 bases from V and 7 bases from J, with 8 bases between. The CDR3 region is CASSEQGTQYF. CDR3 DNA: TGTGCCAGCAGTGAACAGGGGACCCAGTACTTC.

The rearrangement uses TRBV24-1 and TRBJ2-3, with D uncertain. The V gene lost 2 bases and the J gene lost 10 bases, with 15 bases spanning the gap. The CDR3 is made up of 14 amino acids. Germline V CDR1 and CDR2: KGHDR, SFDVKD. The CDR3 DNA is TGTGCCACCAGTGATTCCACCGTGGGGTGGGCGCAGTATTTT. It specifies CATSDSTVGWAQYF.

This clonotype was seen more than once but under ten times. The CDR3 here is CAISESRNTEAFF. The CDR3 DNA sequence: TGTGCCATCAGTGAGTCAAGAAACACTGAAGCTTTCTTT. The chain carries TRBV10-3 and TRBJ1-1; D call uncertain. The CDR3 length is 13 residues. CDR1 is ENHRY, CDR2 SYGVKD, per germline. Trimming stripped 0 bases from V and 2 bases from J, with 4 bases between.

This clonotype was counted between two and nine times. The gene calls are TRBV5-1 and TRBJ2-4, with 8 nucleotides matching TRBD1. The CDR3 is 14 residues long. In germline, CDR1 is SGHRS, CDR2 YFSETQ. V gave up 7 bases and J gave up 0 bases; unmatched junction bases: 3. For the CDR3, the DNA is TGCGCCAGCGGGACAGGAGTAGCCAAAAACATTCAGTACTTC. Its translation is CASGTGVAKNIQYF.

There are a few counts of this clonotype. This chain joins TRBV27 and TRBJ2-7; the D gene could be TRBD1 or TRBD2 (5 bases each). V lost 4 bases, J lost 6 bases, and 19 bases lay in between. In germline, CDR1 is MNHEY, CDR2 SMNVEV (reference sequence). The CDR3 runs 15 residues. The CDR3 DNA reads TGTGCCAGCAGTTCCTCCGGGACGACCGGCGCCGAGCAGTACTTC. It specifies CASSSSGTTGAEQYF.

The chain has TRBV5-6 and TRBJ2-1; 7 bases agree with TRBD1. The CDR3 is made up of 18 amino acids. The germline V gene encodes CDR1 SGHDT and CDR2 YYEEEE. Trimming removed 0 bases from V and 7 bases from J; junction bases left unmatched: 16. DNA of the CDR3: TGTGCCAGCAGCTTGGCCCTCCTAGACAGGGAGCTTAGGAATGAGCAGTTCTTC. Its translation is CASSLALLDRELRNEQFF.

This clonotype was observed a few times. The DNA of the CDR3 is TGTGCCAGCAGCATGTATCAACGGAGGAATGAAAAACTGTTTTTT. Translated, it gives CASSMYQRRNEKLFF. The gene calls are TRBV5-6 and TRBJ1-4; D is undetermined. Germline CDR1 is SGHDT and CDR2 is YYEEEE. This CDR3 contains 15 residues. V was shortened by 4 bases and J by 5 bases, with 15 bases between the two germline ends.

This clonotype was detected only a few times. The chain links TRBV20-1 to TRBJ1-5; 7 bases align to TRBD1. Germline V CDR1 and CDR2: DFQATT, SNEGSKA (reference sequence). The CDR3 has 15 amino acids. The V gene end was trimmed by 1 base and the J gene end by 3 bases; junction bases not matched to a gene: 6. The CDR3 DNA sequence: TGCAGTGCTAGAGGAATGGGGACAGTCAATCAGCCCCAGCATTTT. Amino acid sequence: CSARGMGTVNQPQHF.

The chain has TRBV2 and TRBJ2-7; 8 nucleotides match TRBD1. The V and J ends lost 7 bases and 6 bases, in that order; junction bases with no gene match: 5. Per germline, CDR1 SNHLY and CDR2 FYNNEI. The CDR3 spans 12 residues. CDR3 DNA: TGTGCCAGCAATAGACAGGGGTCCGAGCAGTACTTC. Translating it yields CASNRQGSEQYF.

This clonotype showed up just a few times. The J gene is TRBJ2-1, the V gene TRBV12-5; D possibly matches TRBD1 or TRBD2 (5 bases each). Germline CDR1 LGHNT, CDR2 FRNRAP. Trimming cost V 5 bases and J 4 bases, with 9 bases left between them. The CDR3 spans 13 residues. Here the CDR3 reads CASGLEGYNEQFF. In DNA, the CDR3 is TGTGCTAGTGGTCTAGAGGGGTACAATGAGCAGTTCTTC.

This clonotype was recorded a few times. The chain recombines TRBV6-1 with TRBJ1-4, with 7 bases aligning to TRBD1. The CDR3 contains 13 residues. The trim removed 6 bases at V and 11 bases at J, leaving 9 bases unmatched. Germline V lookup: CDR1 MNHNS, CDR2 SASEGT. CDR3 residues: CASRQRQGGKLFF. The CDR3 coding sequence is TGTGCCAGCAGGCAAAGACAGGGAGGGAAACTGTTTTTT.